This T cell receptor (beta chain) was identified during a study of blood T cells in healthy people across ages (dated by TCRdb to 2015 to 2017). Context from the whole study: In model experiments, template switching captured about one uniquely barcoded TCR beta cDNA molecule for every two T cells. Using deep sequencing normalized with unique cDNA molecular identifiers, the study measured how TCR beta repertoire diversity changes with age. Four age groups were formed from the donors: young (average roughly 16 years), middle-aged (approximately 39), aged (about 68) and long-lived (approximately 80). For two donors (one aged 18 to 30 and one aged 80 or older), the study analyzed two additional independent replicas of 1 million unique cDNA reads from the same blood draw. General conclusions and limits of the study: Total diversity estimates from one million sequenced T cells were considered lower bounds and underestimates. The percentage of naive T cells measured by flow cytometry correlated strongly with observed TCR beta diversity. Observed TCR beta diversity per million T cells fell roughly linearly with age, and a significant reduction was already apparent by age about 43. Compared with the aged group, more naive CD4+ T cells, fewer expanded clones and increased TCR diversity were shown by the long-lived group, suggesting age selection. Because profiling used bulk unsorted PBMCs, naive and antigen-experienced compartments could not be compared conclusively. Donor CMV infection status was unknown, potentially confounding age-related changes in expanded clonotypes.

Libraries were prepared through 5' RACE. The run used an Illumina HiSeq 2500. A second PCR of roughly 7 to 12 cycles was run with a J-beta primer mix and a sample-barcoded 5' primer. A unique molecular identifier was introduced onto each TCR beta cDNA molecule by a template-switch 5' adaptor carrying 12 random nucleotides. Each sample yielded at least 3 million CDR3-containing paired-end reads. First-strand cDNA was synthesized from all RNA with the Mint cDNA synthesis kit, primed by a TRBC-specific oligonucleotide. All cDNA was treated with uracil-DNA glycosylase and then went through a first 18-cycle PCR with the universal primers M1SS and BC2_uni_R. From the authors' description of their analysis: Normalization of each sample was performed by random selection of 1 million high-quality reads, each carrying a distinct molecular identifier. Reads with shared molecular identifiers were discarded instead of being binned into consensus sequences. MiTCR, with a Q25 quality threshold and the strictest error-elimination algorithm, was used for CDR3 identification, clonotype clustering and error correction. A nonparametric unseen species model with Euler transformation was used to estimate a lower bound on total TCR beta diversity. TCRdb ran its own pipeline on the public reads, namely fastp trimming at Q25 and MiXCR clone calling, and kept in-frame beta chains. When rows share a CDR3 protein, they turn into one entry using the most common DNA and genes. It is TCRdb's table, rather than the study itself, that gives the V and J calls and clone size. For this sample the table gives 600,000 to 900,000 distinct CDR3 sequences, of which around 25% were detected only once. The top ten clones comprise under 3% of the sample.

This clonotype turned up a few times. Its antigen target is currently unknown. No clone much larger than this one lies a single base away; base qualities are absent. The germline V gene supplies CDR1 SQVTM and CDR2 ANQGSEA. Inclusive of the bounding cysteine and phenylalanine, the CDR3 is 14 residues long. Only the CDR3 portion is preserved as DNA: 42 bases, with reading frame beginning at the first base. V is cut by 7 bases and J by 1 base, and the space between the germline ends is 14 bases. The donors were some 39 Caucasian individuals from Russia, aged roughly 6 to 100 years, who were systemically healthy. Around 10 milliliters of peripheral blood were collected from each donor into EDTA-treated Vacutainer tubes. PBMCs were isolated by Ficoll-Paque density-gradient centrifugation, with at least 6 million obtained per sample. Total RNA, at least 5.5 micrograms per sample, was extracted from PBMCs with Trizol reagent. For every donor, flow cytometry on a PBMC aliquot measured the percentage of naive CD45RAhigh/CD27high T cells.

Separately, the same data were catalogued under a study of T cells of mothers and their children. The second study also describes: Donors were nine systemically healthy Caucasian individuals: three mothers and their six children. cDNA synthesis used all of the extracted RNA, with 1.5 ug of RNA in each 15 ul reaction. In the second PCR, the M1S primer introduced both the sample barcodes and 2-4 random nucleotides. Each mother yielded over 10 million TCR beta CDR3 reads and each child 2.5 million to 3 million reads. Thymic selection similarly shapes TCR recombination output in related and unrelated pairs, with minor effect from inherited differences. Normalized repertoire overlap was always found to be slightly, but never significantly, higher in related mother-child pairs than in unrelated mother-child pairs. No persistent microchimeric T cell clones were detected, at a sensitivity of roughly 96 clones per million clonotypes. Deep NGS was used in the study to compare the TCR beta repertoires of mothers and children and to look for features that separate related mother-child pairs from unrelated individuals. On average, the children were roughly 11 +/- 4 years old, while the mothers were around 40 +/- 4 years old. After adapter ligation was performed with NEBNext reagents, the libraries were sequenced on an Illumina HiSeq 2000 with 100+100 nt paired-end reads. To avoid cross-contamination, the mother libraries and the child libraries were prepared a month apart and sequenced in separate runs. Between roughly 450,000 and 2,000,000 distinct TCR beta clonotypes were identified per donor. Naive TCR beta clonotypes were estimated from low-frequency clonotypes matched to each donor's FACS-determined naive share, without sorting.

The clonotype comes from a boy between 10 and 17 years old in good health. Input material: blood. The V and J segments used are TRBV29-1 and TRBJ2-4; a weak D assignment points to TRBD2 (5 bases agree). The encoded CDR3 is CSERTLGAKNIQYF. The nucleotide sequence reads as follows: TGCAGCGAGAGGACTTTGGGGGCCAAAAACATTCAGTACTTC.